This T cell receptor (beta chain) was identified during a study of T cells after yellow fever vaccination. Regarding the study as a whole: There was a small share of clonotypes that showed up in both the CD4 and CD8 compartments. Boosting was followed by the reappearance of most primary-vaccination clones (roughly 96% CD4, 88% CD8). Secondary responses were weaker yet peaked faster, day 5 versus 15.

The study made its TCR cDNA through 5'RACE template switching. That step introduced a universal primer site along with UMIs. Via MiXCR, TCRdb re-called the 5' RACE reads, giving one row per CDR3 protein. Altogether some 80,000 distinct CDR3 sequences are present, about an eighth being singletons, with the ten largest covering 20% to 25%. Sequenced material: CD8+ T cells not binding an NS4B(214-222) dextramer, sorted from PBMCs, taken roughly 23 days after the first yellow fever vaccination. The receptor comes from a man between 18 and 35 years old who received the YFV17D yellow fever vaccine.

The CDR3 protein is CASSQAGTVDRTQYF. The CDR3 region has the DNA TGCGCCAGCAGCCAGGCCGGGACAGTTGATCGTACGCAGTATTTT. The chain carries TRBV4-1 and TRBJ2-3; 7 positions agree with TRBD1. This CDR3 comprises 15 residues. Germline values: CDR1 MGHRA, CDR2 YSYEKL. Unmatched junction bases numbered 11, after V lost 3 bases and J lost 8 bases.